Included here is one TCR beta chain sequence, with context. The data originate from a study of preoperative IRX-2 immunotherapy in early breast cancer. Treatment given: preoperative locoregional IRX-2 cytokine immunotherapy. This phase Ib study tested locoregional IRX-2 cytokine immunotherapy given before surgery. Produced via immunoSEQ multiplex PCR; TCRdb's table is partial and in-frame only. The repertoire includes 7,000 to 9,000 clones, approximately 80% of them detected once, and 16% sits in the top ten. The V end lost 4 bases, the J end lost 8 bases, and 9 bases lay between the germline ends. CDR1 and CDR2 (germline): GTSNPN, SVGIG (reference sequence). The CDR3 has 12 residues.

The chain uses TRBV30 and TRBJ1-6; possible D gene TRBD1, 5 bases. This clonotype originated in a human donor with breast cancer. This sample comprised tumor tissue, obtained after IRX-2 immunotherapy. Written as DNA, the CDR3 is TGTGCCTGGAACTCCAGGGATTCACCCCTCCACTTT. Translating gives CAWNSRDSPLHF.